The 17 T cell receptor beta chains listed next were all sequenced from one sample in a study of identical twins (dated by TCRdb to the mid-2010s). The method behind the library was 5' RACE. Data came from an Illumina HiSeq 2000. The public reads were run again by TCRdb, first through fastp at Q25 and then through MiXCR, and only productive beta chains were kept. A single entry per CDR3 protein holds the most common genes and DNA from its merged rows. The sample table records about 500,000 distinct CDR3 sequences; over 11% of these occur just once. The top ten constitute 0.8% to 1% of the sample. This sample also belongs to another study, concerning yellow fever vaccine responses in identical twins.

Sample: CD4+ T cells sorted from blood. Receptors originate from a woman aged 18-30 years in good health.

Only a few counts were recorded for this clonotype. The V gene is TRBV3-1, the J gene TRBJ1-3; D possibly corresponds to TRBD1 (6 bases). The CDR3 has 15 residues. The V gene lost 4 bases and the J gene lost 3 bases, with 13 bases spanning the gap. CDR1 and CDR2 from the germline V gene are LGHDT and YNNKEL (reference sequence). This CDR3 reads CASSPRGTLGNTIYF. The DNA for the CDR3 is TGTGCCAGCAGCCCAAGGGGGACACTTGGAAACACCATATATTTT.

CDR3 sequence: CASSWTTGKNTEAFF. The CDR3 coding sequence is TGTGCCAGCAGTTGGACAACAGGGAAGAACACTGAAGCTTTCTTT. The chain has TRBV12-3 or TRBV12-4 and TRBJ1-1, with D tentatively TRBD1 (6 bases). V shed 4 bases and J shed 1 base, with 13 bases lying between them. This CDR3 region has 15 residues.

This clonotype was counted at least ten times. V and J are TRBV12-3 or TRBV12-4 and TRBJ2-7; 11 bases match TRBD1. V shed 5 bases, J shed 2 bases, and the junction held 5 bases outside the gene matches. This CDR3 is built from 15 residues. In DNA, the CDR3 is TGTGCCAGCAGTCCAAGGACAGGGGGCCCCTACGAGCAGTACTTC. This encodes CASSPRTGGPYEQYF.

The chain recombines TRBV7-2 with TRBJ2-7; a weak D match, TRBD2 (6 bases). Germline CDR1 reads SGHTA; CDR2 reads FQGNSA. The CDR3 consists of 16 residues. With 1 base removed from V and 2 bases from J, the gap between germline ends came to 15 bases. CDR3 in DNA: TGTGCCAGCAGCTTAGTTGGGGGGTGGGACGCCTACGAGCAGTACTTC. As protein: CASSLVGGWDAYEQYF.

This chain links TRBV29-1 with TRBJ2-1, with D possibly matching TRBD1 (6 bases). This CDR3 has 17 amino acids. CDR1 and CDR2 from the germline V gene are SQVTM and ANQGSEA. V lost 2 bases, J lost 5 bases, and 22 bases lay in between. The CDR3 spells CSVEPFLKATGNNEQFF. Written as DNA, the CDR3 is TGCAGCGTTGAACCGTTCCTCAAAGCTACAGGGAACAATGAGCAGTTCTTC.

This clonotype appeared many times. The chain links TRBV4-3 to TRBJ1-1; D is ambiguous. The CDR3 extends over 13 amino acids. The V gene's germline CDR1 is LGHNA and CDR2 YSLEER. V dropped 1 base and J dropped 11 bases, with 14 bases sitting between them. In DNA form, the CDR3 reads TGCGCCAGCAGCCAAGGTCGGCAGGACGGGGCTTTCTTT. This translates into CASSQGRQDGAFF.

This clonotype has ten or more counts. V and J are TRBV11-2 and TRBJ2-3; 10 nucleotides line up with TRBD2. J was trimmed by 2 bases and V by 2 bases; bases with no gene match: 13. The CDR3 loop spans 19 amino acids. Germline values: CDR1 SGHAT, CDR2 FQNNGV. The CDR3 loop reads CASSLLWALAGASTDTQYF. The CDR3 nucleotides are TGTGCCAGCAGCTTACTATGGGCGCTAGCGGGAGCTTCCACAGATACGCAGTATTTT.

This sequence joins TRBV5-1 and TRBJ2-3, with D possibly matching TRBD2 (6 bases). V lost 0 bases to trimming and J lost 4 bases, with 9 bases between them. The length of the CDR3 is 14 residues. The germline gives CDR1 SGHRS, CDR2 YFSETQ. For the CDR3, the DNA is TGCGCCAGCAGCTTGGGCAGGGACTCAGATACGCAGTATTTT. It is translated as CASSLGRDSDTQYF.

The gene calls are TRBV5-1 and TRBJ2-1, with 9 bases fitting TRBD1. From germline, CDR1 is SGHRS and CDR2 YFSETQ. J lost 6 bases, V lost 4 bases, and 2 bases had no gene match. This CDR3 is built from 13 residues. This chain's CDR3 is CASSQTGGNEQFF. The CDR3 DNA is TGCGCCAGCAGCCAGACAGGGGGCAATGAGCAGTTCTTC.

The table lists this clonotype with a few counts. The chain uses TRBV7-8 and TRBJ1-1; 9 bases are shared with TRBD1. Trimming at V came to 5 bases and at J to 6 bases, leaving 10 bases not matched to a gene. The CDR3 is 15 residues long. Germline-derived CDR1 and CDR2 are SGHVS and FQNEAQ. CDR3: CASSRTGQGMAEAFF. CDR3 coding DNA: TGTGCCAGCAGCCGCACGGGACAGGGTATGGCTGAAGCTTTCTTT.

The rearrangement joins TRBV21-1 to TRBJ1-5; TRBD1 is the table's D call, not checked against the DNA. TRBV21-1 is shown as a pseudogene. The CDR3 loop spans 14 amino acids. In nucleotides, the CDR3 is TGTGCCAGCAGCAAAAAGGGGGCCTACCAGCCCCAGCATTTT. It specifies CASSKKGAYQPQHF.

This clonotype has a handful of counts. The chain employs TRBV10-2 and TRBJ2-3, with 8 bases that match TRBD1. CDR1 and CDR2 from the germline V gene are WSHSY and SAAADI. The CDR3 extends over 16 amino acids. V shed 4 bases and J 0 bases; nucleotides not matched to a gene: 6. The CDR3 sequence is CASSGDRGTSTDTQYF. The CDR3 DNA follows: TGCGCCAGCAGTGGAGACAGGGGTACTAGCACAGATACGCAGTATTTT.

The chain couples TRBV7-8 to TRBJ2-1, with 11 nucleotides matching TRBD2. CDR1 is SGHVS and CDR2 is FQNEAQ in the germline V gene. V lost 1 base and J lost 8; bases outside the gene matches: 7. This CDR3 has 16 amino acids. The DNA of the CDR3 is TGTGCCAGCAGCTTAGTCCTAGCGGGAGGTTGGGATGAGCAGTTCTTC. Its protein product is CASSLVLAGGWDEQFF.

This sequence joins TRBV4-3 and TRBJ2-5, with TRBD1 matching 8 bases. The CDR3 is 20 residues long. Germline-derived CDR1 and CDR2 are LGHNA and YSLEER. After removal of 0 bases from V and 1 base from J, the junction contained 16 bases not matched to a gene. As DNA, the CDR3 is TGCGCCAGCAGCCAAGATCTCTCCCCGGGACAGGCGGCCTTCCAAGAGACCCAGTACTTC. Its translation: CASSQDLSPGQAAFQETQYF.

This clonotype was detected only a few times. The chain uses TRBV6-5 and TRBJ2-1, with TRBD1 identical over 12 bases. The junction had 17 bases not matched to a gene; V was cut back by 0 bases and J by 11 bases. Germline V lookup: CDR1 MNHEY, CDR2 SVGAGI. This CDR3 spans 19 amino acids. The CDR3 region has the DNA TGTGCCAGCAGTTACTCGGGGACAGGGGGCTCGTACCACGATATTAAGCAGTTCTTC. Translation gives CASSYSGTGGSYHDIKQFF.

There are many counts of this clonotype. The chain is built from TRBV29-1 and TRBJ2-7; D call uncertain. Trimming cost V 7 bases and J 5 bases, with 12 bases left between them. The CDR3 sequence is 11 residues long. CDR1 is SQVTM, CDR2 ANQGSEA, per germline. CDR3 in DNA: TGCAGCGCCCATCTGGGCAACGAGCAGTACTTC. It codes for CSAHLGNEQYF.

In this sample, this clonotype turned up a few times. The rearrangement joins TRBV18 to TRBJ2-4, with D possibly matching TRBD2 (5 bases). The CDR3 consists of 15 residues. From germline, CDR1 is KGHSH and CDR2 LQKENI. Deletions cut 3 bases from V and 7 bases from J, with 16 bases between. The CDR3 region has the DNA TGTGCCAGCTCACCCGCTCTTACCCCGGGGAACATTCAGTACTTC. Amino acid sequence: CASSPALTPGNIQYF.